This T cell receptor (beta chain) was sequenced during a study of T cell responses to AZD1222 COVID-19 vaccine. Repertoires were generated with immunoSEQ multiplex PCR, while TCRdb's copy carries only in-frame clones and drops some. The sample consists of roughly 100,000 clones, 90% of them appearing once. General study results and limits: Only five or six AZD1222 recipients were seropositive at baseline. The sample set comprised mostly white British donors with more females, and clonal diversity was possibly underestimated.

This clone was detected only once. The antigen remains unidentified. This CDR3 has 15 residues. Germline V lookup: CDR1 SEHNR, CDR2 FQNEAQ (reference sequence). V shed 3 bases, J shed 1 base, and the junction held 5 bases outside the gene matches. The material sequenced was peripheral blood, taken on day 0 of AZD1222 vaccination. This chain links TRBV7-9 with TRBJ1-2, with 7 bases aligning to TRBD1. This sequence originates from an adult in good health. CDR3 DNA: TGTGCCAGCAGCTTCCGGTCAGGGGGTAACTATGGCTACACCTTC. Residues: CASSFRSGGNYGYTF. Full variable domain (remainder filled in from reference TRBV7-9 and TRBJ1-2): DTGVSQNPRHKITKRGQNVTFRCDPISEHNRLYWYRQTLGQGPEFLTYFQNEAQLEKSRLLSDRFSAERPKGSFSTLEIQRTEQGDSAMYLCASSFRSGGNYGYTFGSGTRLTVV.